These 25 T cell receptor beta chains share one sample of origin, sequenced in a study of blood T cell repertoires in COVID-19. Using immunoSEQ multiplex PCR, the repertoire was profiled, and TCRdb retains in-frame clones only, with some absent. Of over 450,000 clones detected, roughly 89% appear once; the ten largest clones hold 0.8% to 0.9%. The sequenced sample was peripheral blood. All receptors come from a man aged 18 to 30 with COVID-19, enrolled during active disease.

The V and J genes are TRBV18 and TRBJ1-2; maybe TRBD1 (5 bases). V gave up 6 bases and J gave up 3 bases, with 8 bases separating them. The CDR3 consists of 12 residues. Germline CDR1 KGHSH, CDR2 LQKENI. The CDR3 sequence is CASSTQDYGYTF. The CDR3 nucleotides are TGTGCCAGCTCGACACAGGACTATGGCTACACCTTC.

The chain carries TRBV11-3 and TRBJ2-5, with a tentative D call TRBD1 (6 bases). From germline, CDR1 is SGHNT and CDR2 YENEEA. The V end was cut by 5 bases, the J end by 4 bases, with 11 bases between. This CDR3 is built from 13 residues. The CDR3 is CASSQTGRETQYF. The CDR3 DNA sequence: TGTGCCAGCAGCCAGACAGGCAGAGAGACCCAGTACTTC.

The chain is built from TRBV11-2 and TRBJ1-1; 8 bases match TRBD1. V lost 4 bases, J lost 1 base, and 5 bases stayed unmatched. The length of the CDR3 is 15 residues. The germline gives CDR1 SGHAT, CDR2 FQNNGV. CDR3 protein: CASSSVRGPNTEAFF. Here the CDR3 DNA reads TGTGCCAGCAGCTCAGTCAGGGGGCCGAACACTGAAGCTTTCTTT.

The chain combines TRBV6-6 with TRBJ1-4; 7 bases are shared with TRBD1. The CDR3 sequence is 14 residues long. Germline lookup yields CDR1 MNHNY and CDR2 SVGAGI (reference sequence). Unmatched junction bases numbered 1, after V lost 2 bases and J lost 4 bases. Here the CDR3 reads CASSYRQGNEKLFF. The CDR3, as DNA: TGTGCCAGCAGTTACCGACAGGGTAATGAAAAACTGTTTTTT.

This chain connects TRBV27 to TRBJ1-3, with D unclear. Germline lookup yields CDR1 MNHEY and CDR2 SMNVEV (reference sequence). This CDR3 region has 16 residues. The V and J ends lost 4 bases and 4 bases respectively, with 17 bases between them. The CDR3 DNA follows: TGTGCCAGCAGTTCAGGACTGCCCCGGAACGGAAACACCATATATTTT. The encoded protein is CASSSGLPRNGNTIYF.

The V gene is TRBV5-4, the J gene TRBJ1-6; 10 nucleotides line up with TRBD1. The germline V gene encodes CDR1 SGHNT and CDR2 YYREEE (reference sequence). The CDR3 extends over 15 amino acids. V trimming: 4 bases; J trimming: 10 bases; junction bases outside the gene matches: 8. Here the CDR3 DNA reads TGTGCCAGCAGCCCCTCGGGACAGGGGAACTCACCCCTCCACTTT. Amino acid sequence: CASSPSGQGNSPLHF.

The CDR3: CASSSSGGATDTQYF. CDR3 bases: TGTGCCAGCAGCTCTAGCGGGGGGGCCACAGATACGCAGTATTTT. The V gene is TRBV6-4, the J gene TRBJ2-3; 12 bases fit TRBD2. Germline V gene lookup returns CDR1 MRHNA and CDR2 SNTAGT. J lost 2 bases, V lost 6 bases, and 3 bases had no gene match. The CDR3 runs to 15 residues.

CDR3 in DNA: TGTGCCAGTAGTTGGGGCGGGAGTGGGACAGATACGCAGTATTTT. As protein: CASSWGGSGTDTQYF. The rearrangement links TRBV19 to TRBJ2-3, with 7 bases aligning to TRBD2. There are 15 residues in the CDR3. V lost 5 bases and J lost 3; bases outside the gene matches: 8. Looked up from germline, CDR1 is LNHDA and CDR2 is SQIVND (reference sequence).

V usage is TRBV11-3 and J usage is TRBJ2-1, with 9 nucleotides matching TRBD1. The CDR3 contains 15 residues. Germline lookup yields CDR1 SGHNT and CDR2 YENEEA. The V and J ends lost 8 bases and 5 bases, in that order; junction bases with no gene match: 10. DNA for the CDR3: TGTGCCAGCGCTCCGGGACAGGGAAGCAACAATGAGCAGTTCTTC. This gives the protein CASAPGQGSNNEQFF.

The chain uses TRBV20-1 and TRBJ2-2; D is possibly TRBD1 (5 bases). This CDR3 is built from 13 residues. Looked up from germline, CDR1 is DFQATT and CDR2 is SNEGSKA (reference sequence). Trimming took 3 bases from V and 5 from J, leaving 10 bases between them. CDR3 loop: CSASIQGTGELFF. CDR3 in DNA: TGCAGTGCTAGTATCCAGGGAACCGGGGAGCTGTTTTTT.

This clone has only one observation. The chain joins TRBV19 to TRBJ1-4; 7 bases map to TRBD1. With V trimmed by 6 bases and J by 5 bases, 6 bases remained unmatched. The CDR3 has 14 amino acids. Germline V CDR1 and CDR2: LNHDA, SQIVND (reference sequence). The CDR3 nucleotides read TGTGCCAGTAGAACGGGACAGACGAATGAAAAACTGTTTTTT. Protein: CASRTGQTNEKLFF.

This clone was seen a few times. This chain links TRBV5-4 with TRBJ1-3; possibly TRBD1 for D (5 bases). Germline V lookup: CDR1 SGHNT, CDR2 YYREEE (reference sequence). The ends were cut back, 4 bases at V and 1 base at J, with 18 bases in the middle. This CDR3 region has 17 residues. As DNA, the CDR3 is TGTGCCAGCAGCCCTGGGGGACGCGGGGCTTCTGGAAACACCATATATTTT. Protein sequence: CASSPGGRGASGNTIYF.

V usage is TRBV24-1 and J usage is TRBJ2-2; 9 nucleotides align to TRBD2. CDR3 length: 16 amino acids. V gave up 1 base and J gave up 7 bases; unmatched junction bases: 6. Germline values: CDR1 KGHDR, CDR2 SFDVKD. This CDR3 is CATSDFNSGSVGELFF. In nucleotides, the CDR3 is TGTGCCACCAGTGATTTCAATAGCGGGAGCGTCGGGGAGCTGTTTTTT.

In its sample, this clone was seen a few times. The V call is TRBV19, the J call TRBJ2-1; D perhaps matches TRBD2 (6 bases). V was shortened by 1 base and J by 8 bases, with 21 bases between the two germline ends. CDR1 is LNHDA and CDR2 is SQIVND in the germline V gene (reference sequence). The CDR3 covers 17 residues. The CDR3, as DNA: TGTGCCAGTAGTATAGGTCCGGGACTTCCCGAGGTCGATGAGCAGTTCTTC. Protein sequence: CASSIGPGLPEVDEQFF.

The chain links TRBV5-1 to TRBJ1-2; 12 bases agree with TRBD1. The length of the CDR3 is 14 residues. V dropped 4 bases and J dropped 4; count of bases not matched to a gene: 2. In germline, CDR1 is SGHRS, CDR2 YFSETQ. The CDR3 DNA is TGCGCCAGCAGCGGGACAGGGGGCTCCTATGGCTACACCTTC. Translated, it gives CASSGTGGSYGYTF.

The chain employs TRBV9 and TRBJ2-3; D not resolved. CDR1 SGDLS and CDR2 YYNGEE come from the germline V gene. The CDR3 extends over 13 amino acids. V was cut by 3 bases and J by 3 bases, with 8 bases left in between. CDR3 coding DNA: TGTGCCAGCAGCGGAGAGCGAACAGATACGCAGTATTTT. Translation gives CASSGERTDTQYF. Filled out from reference TRBV9 and TRBJ2-3, the complete variable domain reads DSGVTQTPKHLITATGQRVTLRCSPRSGDLSVYWYQQSLDQGLQFLIQYYNGEERAKGNILERFSAQQFPDLHSELNLSSLELGDSALYFCASSGERTDTQYFGPGTRLTVL.

The genes are TRBV3-1 (or the pseudogene TRBV3-2) and TRBJ2-5, with 8 bases fitting TRBD2. The germline V gene has CDR1 LGHDT and CDR2 YNNKEL (reference sequence). There are 16 residues in the CDR3. V lost 2 bases to trimming and J lost 5 bases; unmatched junction nucleotides: 10. The chain's CDR3 is CASSQPPRGGHETQYF. The DNA for the CDR3 is TGTGCCAGCAGCCAACCACCCCGGGGGGGCCATGAGACCCAGTACTTC.

The genes are TRBV6-6 and TRBJ2-7; D may be TRBD2 (5 bases). From germline, CDR1 is MNHNY and CDR2 SVGAGI (reference sequence). The ends were cut back, 9 bases at V and 6 bases at J, with 24 bases in the middle. This CDR3 is 15 amino acids long. The CDR3 DNA reads TGTGCCAGTTCAAAAGAAAATTCCGGCGGGCGCGAGCAGTACTTC. Its protein product is CASSKENSGGREQYF.

This clone appeared once. The chain is built from TRBV29-1 and TRBJ1-1; D is unclear. Germline loops: CDR1 SQVTM, CDR2 ANQGSEA. V lost 7 bases to trimming and J lost 2 bases, with 8 bases between them. The CDR3 runs to 11 residues. CDR3 sequence (DNA): TGCAGCGGGGCCTTTAACACTGAAGCTTTCTTT. Its translation: CSGAFNTEAFF.

The chain has TRBV7-9 and TRBJ2-2, with TRBD2 matching over 14 bases. CDR1 SEHNR and CDR2 FQNEAQ come from the germline V gene (reference sequence). The J segment lost 9 bases and the V segment lost 5 bases, leaving 8 bases of the junction unmatched. The length of the CDR3 is 16 residues. CDR3 sequence: CASSPRLAGGPRELFF. Here the CDR3 DNA reads TGTGCCAGCAGCCCGAGACTAGCGGGAGGGCCCCGGGAGCTGTTTTTT.

This chain joins TRBV7-8 and TRBJ2-1, with TRBD1 as a possible D gene (6 bases). There are 12 residues in the CDR3. Per germline, CDR1 SGHVS and CDR2 FQNEAQ. The V gene lost 5 bases and the J gene lost 9 bases, with 11 bases spanning the gap. The CDR3 region has the DNA TGTGCCAGCAGCCCACAGGGTCCTGAGCAGTTCTTC. Its protein product is CASSPQGPEQFF.

A word on this clone: Other DNA variants within this sample encode the same CDR3. The chain couples TRBV18 to TRBJ1-1; 7 positions match TRBD1. Germline assignment: CDR1 KGHSH and CDR2 LQKENI. Trimming took 2 bases from V and 1 from J; bases not matched to a gene: 1. The CDR3 length is 14 residues. The CDR3 loop reads CASSPGTANTEAFF. The CDR3 region has the DNA TGTGCCAGCTCACCAGGGACAGCGAACACTGAAGCTTTCTTT.

J is TRBJ2-1 and V is TRBV19; 13 bases map to TRBD2. Germline loops: CDR1 LNHDA, CDR2 SQIVND (reference sequence). This CDR3 comprises 14 residues. J gave up 10 bases and V 5 bases, and 5 bases lay outside the gene matches. CDR3 in amino acids: CASSPTGLAGEQFF. DNA of the CDR3: TGTGCCAGTAGTCCAACGGGACTAGCGGGGGAGCAGTTCTTC.

The rearrangement uses TRBV19 and TRBJ1-3; perhaps TRBD1 as D (5 bases). CDR1 and CDR2 (germline): LNHDA, SQIVND (reference sequence). V was cut by 4 bases and J by 5 bases, with 15 bases left in between. The CDR3 is made up of 15 amino acids. The CDR3 coding sequence is TGTGCCAGTAGTAACCTGGGGCGAGTCCGAAACACCATATATTTT. Translating gives CASSNLGRVRNTIYF. The complete variable domain, with remaining parts taken from reference TRBV19 and TRBJ1-3, reads DGGITQSPKYLFRKEGQNVTLSCEQNLNHDAMYWYRQDPGQGLRLIYYSQIVNDFQKGDIAEGYSVSREKKESFPLTVTSAQKNPTAFYLCASSNLGRVRNTIYFGEGSWLTVV.

This clone has a single count. The chain has TRBV7-6 and TRBJ2-1; D is perhaps TRBD2 (6 bases). V was shortened by 5 bases and J by 2 bases, with 13 bases between the two germline ends. CDR3 length: 15 amino acids. Germline V gene sequence: CDR1 SGHVS, CDR2 FNYEAQ. This chain's CDR3 is CASSARTTAYNEQFF. The CDR3 DNA reads as TGTGCCAGCAGCGCCCGGACTACAGCCTACAATGAGCAGTTCTTC.